This T cell receptor beta chain originates from a study of cytomegalovirus exposure and HLA in healthy donors. Study-level findings and limits: V segments that were indistinguishable, TRBV6-2 and TRBV6-3 among them, were omitted from analysis. Researchers reported in a later analysis that a missense DCLRE1C variant was tied to TCR beta V- and J-gene trimming. In a later analysis, parvovirus B19, influenza, CMV and Epstein-Barr virus appeared linked to several top co-occurrence clusters. TCR beta V segments were, for the most part, productive about 87% or about 30% of the time in an earlier analysis.

Use of 60 Vbeta and 13 Jbeta primers characterized the PCR. Data came from immunoSEQ multiplex PCR; TCRdb stores just in-frame clones and leaves some out. The table has 110,000 or so clones, around 77% seen once. This CDR3 has 13 amino acids. Trimming cost V 7 bases and J 6 bases, with 13 bases left between them. The germline CDR1 and CDR2 sequences are SNHLY and FYNNEI. Points on this clone: Its target is unknown.

The sequenced material came from PBMCs. This TCR was sampled from a woman in her twenties or thirties in good health and CMV-seropositive. The V gene is TRBV2, the J gene TRBJ1-5; D is unresolved. The CDR3 is CASTPGSLQPQHF. The CDR3 region has the DNA TGTGCCAGCACCCCCGGGTCGCTTCAGCCCCAGCATTTT.